This TCR beta chain was documented in a study of T cell responses to AZD1222 COVID-19 vaccine. Study-wide findings and caveats: Spike regions recognized by vaccine-associated CD4 TCRs spanned the protein, led by 160-218 and 743-854. Two doses of AZD1222 preceded a rise in Spike-specific TCR breadth and depth.

Clones were read by immunoSEQ multiplex PCR, and TCRdb kept only the in-frame ones, dropping some. The sample consists of over 75,000 clones, 80% to 90% of them appearing once. Note on this clone: Its specificity is not known.

Germline V gene lookup returns CDR1 SNHLY and CDR2 FYNNEI. The CDR3 covers 14 residues. V was trimmed by 6 bases and J by 1 base, leaving 13 bases between them. This receptor was obtained from an adult who received the AZD1222 COVID-19 vaccine. V and J are TRBV2 and TRBJ2-7, with D perhaps TRBD2 (6 bases). This material consisted of peripheral blood, taken 28 days after the second AZD1222 dose. CDR3 in amino acids: CASRPRLGSYEQYF. The CDR3, as DNA: TGTGCCAGCAGACCTCGACTAGGGTCCTACGAGCAGTACTTC.